The sequence of this TCR beta chain was determined in a study of blood T cell repertoires in COVID-19. Using immunoSEQ multiplex PCR, the repertoire was profiled, and TCRdb retains in-frame clones only, with some absent. The data show under 250,000 clones, with about 83% seen just once and more than 4% held by the top ten. The CDR3 is made up of 15 amino acids. Germline CDR1 and CDR2: LGHDT and YNNKEL (reference sequence). V lost 3 bases, J lost 0 bases, and 12 bases lay in between. V usage is TRBV3-1 (or the pseudogene TRBV3-2) and J usage is TRBJ2-7; D possibly corresponds to TRBD1 (6 bases). This TCR derives from a man aged 50 or older with acute or convalescent COVID-19. The sample comprised peripheral blood. The CDR3 sequence is CASSQLTGVSYEQYF. CDR3 DNA sequence: TGTGCCAGCAGCCAGTTGACAGGCGTCTCCTACGAGCAGTACTTC.